A selection of T cell receptor beta chains follows, all from one sample in a study of CD8 T cells in acute hepatitis C reinfection. This table comes from immunoSEQ multiplex PCR, and its TCRdb copy is limited to in-frame clones, with some not included. The table lists approximately 40,000 clones, around 85% of them singletons. Specimen: naive CD8+ T cells from PBMCs. The receptors shown here come from a woman younger than 30 who spontaneously cleared hepatitis C infection. Each CDR3 is given with its conserved first and last residue. A D gene is named only where the DNA matches it firmly. Clone size, where shown, is once, few, many, or a class for clones that have expanded.

V: TRBV7-2; size: -; J: TRBJ2-5; D: -; length: 11; CDR3: CASSLLETQYF; DNA: TGTGCCAGCAGCTTATTGGAGACCCAGTACTTC
V: TRBV27; size: once; J: TRBJ1-1; D: -; length: 13; CDR3: CASSWGQDTEAFF; DNA: TGTGCCAGCAGTTGGGGGCAGGACACTGAAGCTTTCTTT
V: TRBV6-5; size: -; J: TRBJ1-4; D: -; length: 11; CDR3: CASSGRHRLFF; DNA: TGTGCCAGCAGTGGTCGACATAGGCTGTTTTTT
V: TRBV27; size: -; J: TRBJ2-7; D: -; length: 12; CDR3: CASSGGVDEQYF; DNA: TGTGCCAGCAGTGGGGGCGTAGACGAGCAGTACTTC
V: TRBV5-6; size: -; J: TRBJ2-6; D: -; length: 15; CDR3: CASRGGHSGANVLTF; DNA: TGTGCCAGCAGGGGAGGCCACTCTGGGGCCAACGTCCTGACTTTC
V: TRBV9; size: once; J: TRBJ2-5; D: -; length: 16; CDR3: CASSVTLRDTQETQYF; DNA: TGTGCCAGCAGCGTGACACTACGGGACACTCAAGAGACCCAGTACTTC
V: TRBV6-5; size: -; J: TRBJ1-2; D: TRBD1; length: 14; CDR3: CASSYSGGDYGYTF; DNA: TGTGCCAGCAGTTATTCAGGGGGGGACTATGGCTACACCTTC
V: TRBV4-1; size: -; J: TRBJ1-2; D: -; length: 16; CDR3: CASSQNPVPSDYGYTF; DNA: TGCGCCAGCAGCCAAAATCCAGTACCCTCGGACTATGGCTACACCTTC
V: TRBV10-2; size: -; J: TRBJ2-7; D: TRBD2; length: 14; CDR3: CASSEGGSGYEQYF; DNA: TGCGCCAGCAGTGAGGGCGGGAGCGGCTACGAGCAGTACTTC
V: TRBV4-2; size: -; J: TRBJ1-5; D: -; length: 15; CDR3: CASSQDQPTSQPQHF; DNA: TGTGCCAGCAGCCAAGATCAACCAACCTCCCAACCCCAGCATTTT
V: TRBV27; size: -; J: TRBJ2-7; D: -; length: 12; CDR3: CASSSEGYEQYF; DNA: TGTGCCAGCAGTTCCGAAGGCTACGAGCAGTACTTC
V: TRBV27; size: -; J: TRBJ2-1; D: TRBD2; length: 16; CDR3: CASSQVLASRMNEQFF; DNA: TGTGCCAGCAGTCAAGTACTAGCGTCTAGAATGAATGAGCAGTTCTTC
V: TRBV7-2; size: -; J: TRBJ2-5; D: -; length: 13; CDR3: CASSPDGYETQYF; DNA: TGTGCCAGCAGCCCAGACGGATATGAGACCCAGTACTTC
V: TRBV7-3; size: -; J: TRBJ2-5; D: -; length: 13; CDR3: CASSLEPVKTQYF; DNA: TGTGCCAGCAGCTTAGAACCGGTAAAGACCCAGTACTTC
V: TRBV4-2; size: -; J: TRBJ2-1; D: TRBD2; length: 15; CDR3: CASSQESLANDEQFF; DNA: TGTGCCAGCAGCCAAGAATCACTAGCGAACGATGAGCAGTTCTTC
V: TRBV27; size: -; J: TRBJ2-7; D: TRBD2; length: 16; CDR3: CASSLDLAGGTYEQYF; DNA: TGTGCCAGCAGTTTGGACTTAGCGGGAGGAACCTACGAGCAGTACTTC
V: TRBV18; size: few; J: TRBJ2-3; D: -; length: 11; CDR3: CASSPSDTQYF; DNA: TGTGCCAGCTCACCGTCAGATACGCAGTATTTT
V: TRBV30; size: -; J: TRBJ2-2; D: TRBD1; length: 17; CDR3: CAWSVLPGQSFTGELFF; DNA: TGTGCCTGGAGTGTCCTACCGGGACAGAGTTTCACCGGGGAGCTGTTTTTT
V: TRBV19; size: -; J: TRBJ2-7; D: -; length: 15; CDR3: CATGGGSKGFNEQYF; DNA: TGTGCCACAGGGGGAGGGAGCAAGGGATTTAACGAGCAGTACTTC
V: TRBV14; size: -; J: TRBJ2-7; D: -; length: 12; CDR3: CASSQFANEQYF; DNA: TGTGCCAGCAGCCAATTCGCTAACGAGCAGTACTTC
V: TRBV15; size: once; J: TRBJ2-7; D: -; length: 16; CDR3: CATSSGRDTASYEQYF; DNA: TGTGCCACCAGCAGTGGAAGGGACACCGCCTCCTACGAGCAGTACTTC
V: TRBV5-1; size: -; J: TRBJ2-5; D: TRBD2; length: 18; CDR3: CASSLLGTSGRGGETQYF; DNA: TGCGCCAGCAGCCTCTTGGGGACTAGCGGGAGAGGGGGAGAGACCCAGTACTTC
V: TRBV15; size: -; J: TRBJ2-1; D: -; length: 17; CDR3: CATSRAPQASDYNEQFF; DNA: TGTGCCACCAGCAGAGCCCCCCAGGCTAGCGACTACAATGAGCAGTTCTTC
V: TRBV5-1; size: -; J: TRBJ2-1; D: TRBD2; length: 18; CDR3: CASAKGSAGVSAYNEQFF; DNA: TGCGCCAGCGCCAAAGGGTCGGCGGGAGTTTCCGCCTACAATGAGCAGTTCTTC
V: TRBV5-4; size: -; J: TRBJ2-7; D: -; length: 13; CDR3: CASSYPGGDEQYF; DNA: TGTGCCAGCAGCTATCCGGGTGGGGACGAGCAGTACTTC
V: TRBV11-1; size: -; J: TRBJ2-7; D: TRBD2; length: 13; CDR3: CASSQTSEGEQYF; DNA: TGTGCCAGCAGCCAGACTAGCGAAGGCGAGCAGTACTTC
V: TRBV19; size: -; J: TRBJ2-7; D: -; length: 14; CDR3: CASRDKGGAHEQYF; DNA: TGTGCCAGTAGGGACAAAGGGGGGGCCCACGAGCAGTACTTC
V: TRBV5-4; size: -; J: TRBJ2-2; D: -; length: 15; CDR3: CASSSLGVVAGELFF; DNA: TGTGCCAGCAGCTCCCTAGGGGTCGTGGCCGGGGAGCTGTTTTTT
V: TRBV27; size: -; J: TRBJ2-1; D: TRBD1; length: 14; CDR3: CASRRGQGYNEQFF; DNA: TGTGCCAGCAGACGGGGACAGGGATACAATGAGCAGTTCTTC
V: TRBV27; size: few; J: TRBJ1-5; D: -; length: 14; CDR3: CASSLTFSNQPQHF; DNA: TGTGCCAGCAGTTTAACGTTTAGCAATCAGCCCCAGCATTTT
V: TRBV15; size: -; J: TRBJ2-7; D: -; length: 15; CDR3: CATSRTTGPDYEQYF; DNA: TGTGCCACCAGCAGAACCACCGGACCGGACTACGAGCAGTACTTC
V: TRBV9; size: -; J: TRBJ1-2; D: -; length: 12; CDR3: CASSFGPSGYTF; DNA: TGTGCCAGCAGCTTCGGACCGAGCGGCTACACCTTC
V: TRBV19; size: -; J: TRBJ1-1; D: TRBD1; length: 14; CDR3: CASSFGQGMGEAFF; DNA: TGTGCCAGTAGTTTCGGACAGGGCATGGGTGAAGCTTTCTTT
V: TRBV9; size: -; J: TRBJ2-1; D: -; length: 16; CDR3: CASSVGWTQSYNEQFF; DNA: TGTGCCAGCAGCGTAGGATGGACACAGTCCTACAATGAGCAGTTCTTC
V: TRBV27; size: -; J: TRBJ2-7; D: -; length: 14; CDR3: CASSLFGTSYEQYF; DNA: TGTGCCAGCAGTTTATTTGGGACTTCCTACGAGCAGTACTTC
V: TRBV29-1; size: -; J: TRBJ2-2; D: TRBD2; length: 15; CDR3: CSVVASGSSTGELFF; DNA: TGCAGCGTTGTGGCTAGCGGGAGTTCAACCGGGGAGCTGTTTTTT
V: TRBV5-8; size: once; J: TRBJ1-5; D: TRBD1; length: 16; CDR3: CASSSGQGQSNQPQHF; DNA: TGTGCCAGCAGCAGCGGACAGGGCCAGAGCAATCAGCCCCAGCATTTT
V: TRBV27; size: -; J: TRBJ1-5; D: -; length: 17; CDR3: CASSLGGGSVSNQPQHF; DNA: TGTGCCAGCTCCTTAGGGGGGGGTTCGGTAAGCAATCAGCCCCAGCATTTT
V: TRBV5-6; size: -; J: TRBJ1-2; D: TRBD1; length: 14; CDR3: CASSWGQPKRSYTF; DNA: TGTGCCAGCAGCTGGGGACAGCCCAAGAGGAGCTACACCTTC
V: TRBV5-1; size: -; J: TRBJ2-5; D: -; length: 15; CDR3: CASSRLGLNQETQYF; DNA: TGCGCCAGCAGTCGCCTAGGACTCAACCAAGAGACCCAGTACTTC
V: TRBV15; size: -; J: TRBJ2-1; D: -; length: 15; CDR3: CATSRKRQGGNEQFF; DNA: TGTGCCACCAGCAGAAAGCGCCAGGGGGGCAATGAGCAGTTCTTC
V: TRBV5-1; size: -; J: TRBJ2-1; D: -; length: 14; CDR3: CASSASGERNEQFF; DNA: TGCGCCAGCTCGGCTTCAGGGGAGAGGAATGAGCAGTTCTTC
V: TRBV4-2; size: -; J: TRBJ2-5; D: -; length: 16; CDR3: CASSQRLDLGGETQYF; DNA: TGTGCCAGCAGCCAAAGGCTCGATTTGGGGGGAGAGACCCAGTACTTC
V: TRBV6-6; size: -; J: TRBJ1-2; D: -; length: 10; CDR3: CASGQSGYTF; DNA: TGTGCCAGCGGGCAGTCGGGCTACACCTTC
V: TRBV4-1; size: -; J: TRBJ2-7; D: -; length: 13; CDR3: CASSQVQANEQYF; DNA: TGCGCCAGCAGCCAAGTTCAGGCCAACGAGCAGTACTTC
V: TRBV6-5; size: -; J: TRBJ2-7; D: -; length: 14; CDR3: CASSYGGPQYEQYF; DNA: TGTGCCAGCAGTTACGGGGGGCCTCAGTACGAGCAGTACTTC
V: TRBV19; size: -; J: TRBJ1-2; D: -; length: 13; CDR3: CASSTDSHYGYTF; DNA: TGTGCCAGTAGTACCGACTCCCACTATGGCTACACCTTC
V: TRBV23-1; size: -; J: TRBJ2-1; D: -; length: 14; CDR3: CASSQSRAEFEQFF; DNA: TGCGCCAGCAGTCAATCTAGGGCGGAGTTTGAGCAGTTCTTC
V: TRBV7-6; size: -; J: TRBJ2-7; D: -; length: 14; CDR3: CASSSSWGPYEQYF; DNA: TGTGCCAGCAGCAGTTCATGGGGCCCCTACGAGCAGTACTTC
V: TRBV9; size: -; J: TRBJ2-1; D: TRBD2; length: 17; CDR3: CASSVTSLAATYNEQFF; DNA: TGTGCCAGCAGCGTTACCTCGCTAGCGGCCACCTACAATGAGCAGTTCTTC
V: TRBV4-1; size: -; J: TRBJ2-5; D: -; length: 12; CDR3: CASSHSWETQYF; DNA: TGCGCCAGCAGCCATTCCTGGGAGACCCAGTACTTC
V: TRBV5-5; size: -; J: TRBJ2-7; D: -; length: 13; CDR3: CASLGGPLYEQYF; DNA: TGTGCCAGCCTGGGGGGCCCACTATACGAGCAGTACTTC
V: TRBV7-3; size: -; J: TRBJ2-2; D: -; length: 18; CDR3: CASSRVNSGTPNTGELFF; DNA: TGTGCCAGCAGCCGGGTAAACTCAGGGACTCCGAACACCGGGGAGCTGTTTTTT
V: TRBV19; size: -; J: TRBJ2-7; D: TRBD1; length: 14; CDR3: CASSATGGGYEQYF; DNA: TGTGCCAGTAGTGCCACAGGGGGCGGCTACGAGCAGTACTTC
V: TRBV7-9; size: -; J: TRBJ2-7; D: -; length: 15; CDR3: CASSLPGRSSYEQYF; DNA: TGTGCCAGCAGCTTACCGGGACGGTCCTCCTACGAGCAGTACTTC
V: TRBV29-1; size: -; J: TRBJ2-1; D: TRBD2; length: 17; CDR3: CSVDEEREVAGEGEQFF; DNA: TGCAGCGTTGACGAGGAACGCGAGGTAGCGGGAGAGGGTGAGCAGTTCTTC
V: TRBV2; size: few; J: TRBJ2-7; D: TRBD2; length: 11; CDR3: CASTGGSEQYF; DNA: TGTGCCAGCACGGGGGGATCTGAGCAGTACTTC